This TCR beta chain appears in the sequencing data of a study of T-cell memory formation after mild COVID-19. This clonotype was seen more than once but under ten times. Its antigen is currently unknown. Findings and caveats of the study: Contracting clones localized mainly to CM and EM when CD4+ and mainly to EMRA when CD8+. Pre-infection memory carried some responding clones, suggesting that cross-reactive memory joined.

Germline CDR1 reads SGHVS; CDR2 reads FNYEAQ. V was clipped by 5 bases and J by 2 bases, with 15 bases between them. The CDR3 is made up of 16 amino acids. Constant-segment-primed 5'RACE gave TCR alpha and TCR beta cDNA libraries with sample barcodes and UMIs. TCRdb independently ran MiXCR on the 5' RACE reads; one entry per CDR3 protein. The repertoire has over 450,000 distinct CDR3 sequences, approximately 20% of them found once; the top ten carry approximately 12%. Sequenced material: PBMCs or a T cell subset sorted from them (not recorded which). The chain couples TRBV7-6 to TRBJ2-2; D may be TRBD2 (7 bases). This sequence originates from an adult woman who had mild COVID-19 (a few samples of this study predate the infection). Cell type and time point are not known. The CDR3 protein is CASSRPGGPNTGELFF. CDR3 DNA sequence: TGTGCCAGCAGCCGACCCGGGGGGCCCAACACCGGGGAGCTGTTTTTT.